What follows is one T cell receptor beta chain and its context. Its specificity is not known. The repertoire was sequenced with immunoSEQ multiplex PCR; TCRdb's copy has only in-frame clones and lacks some. The repertoire holds more than 70,000 clones, with around four fifths as singletons. These data belong to a study of lymphopenia after photon versus proton radiotherapy. Study-level findings and limits: Better survival with proton therapy was suggested as possible, not demonstrated. A bigger post-nadir fall in TCR diversity correlated inversely with survival time in deceased patients. After the lymphocyte nadir, photon-treated repertoires showed oligoclonal expansion, especially of CD8+ Temra cells.

Germline lookup yields CDR1 SGHRS and CDR2 YFSETQ. The CDR3 contains 15 residues. Trimming removed 4 bases at V and 0 bases at J, with 12 bases between. The material sequenced was peripheral blood, taken from a patient treated with proton-based radiotherapy. The origin of this receptor is a man aged 55 to 69 with pancreatic cancer. The gene calls are TRBV5-1 and TRBJ2-3; unclear D gene. This CDR3 is CASSQHPPSTDTQYF. Here the CDR3 DNA reads TGCGCCAGCAGCCAACATCCCCCGAGCACAGATACGCAGTATTTT.